A single sample gave rise to the 32 T cell receptor beta chains below, sequenced in a study of molecular identifiers for immune sequencing clone quantification. TCRdb reprocessed the PCR reads with MiXCR, giving one entry per CDR3 protein. The sample holds some 680,000 distinct CDR3 sequences, less than 30% seen once. The sequenced sample consisted of naive CD8+ T cells from blood, with Jurkat cell RNA spiked in. Subset given: FACS-sorted CD8+CD4-CCR7+CD45RA+ naive T cells. The receptors were sampled from a human donor in good health. Some libraries in this study had Jurkat cell RNA spiked in.

This clonotype has a handful of counts. The chain couples TRBV2 to TRBJ2-1; 10 nucleotides align to TRBD2. CDR3 size: 15 residues. The germline V gene encodes CDR1 SNHLY and CDR2 FYNNEI. V lost 2 bases and J lost 5; bases outside the gene matches: 3. CDR3 residues: CASSELLAGDNEQFF. The CDR3 DNA sequence: TGTGCCAGCAGTGAATTGCTAGCGGGGGACAATGAGCAGTTCTTC.

This clonotype appeared many times. V gene TRBV12-5 combines with J gene TRBJ1-2; D unresolved. V was clipped by 6 bases and J by 7 bases, with 12 bases between them. The CDR3 loop spans 12 amino acids. Germline values: CDR1 LGHNT, CDR2 FRNRAP. CDR3 loop: CASGYDPFGYTF. CDR3 DNA sequence: TGTGCTAGTGGATATGACCCCTTTGGCTACACCTTC.

This clonotype was found many times. This rearrangement joins TRBV20-1 to TRBJ1-1; TRBD1 is a possible D gene (5 bases). The V gene lost 0 bases and the J gene lost 1 base, with 12 bases spanning the gap. The CDR3 covers 15 residues. The V gene's germline CDR1 is DFQATT and CDR2 SNEGSKA (reference sequence). CDR3 in DNA: TGCAGTGCTAGAGATTGGATGGGGGAGAACACTGAAGCTTTCTTT. It encodes CSARDWMGENTEAFF.

CDR3 sequence reads: CASRPAIAPWAEAFF. The CDR3 DNA reads as TGTGCCAGCAGACCCGCAATAGCACCATGGGCCGAAGCTTTCTTT. The chain employs TRBV27 and TRBJ1-1, with D unresolved. The V end was cut by 6 bases, the J end by 8 bases, with 22 bases between. The CDR3 is 15 amino acids. Germline V gives CDR1 MNHEY, CDR2 SMNVEV (reference sequence).

At least ten counts were recorded for this clonotype. This chain joins TRBV4-3 and TRBJ2-7; no clear D. Trimming took off 4 bases at V and 0 bases at J, with 13 bases between the two ends. The CDR3 totals 15 residues. CDR1 is LGHNA and CDR2 is YSLEER in the germline V gene. DNA of the CDR3: TGCGCCAGCAGCCCCCAACCAAGCGTCTCCTACGAGCAGTACTTC. Its translation is CASSPQPSVSYEQYF.

On this clonotype: With a much larger clone just one base away, this may be a read error. The chain joins TRBV7-9 to TRBJ2-5; possibly TRBD1 for D (6 bases). Germline loops: CDR1 SEHNR, CDR2 FQNEAQ (reference sequence). V was shortened by 3 bases and J by 5 bases, with 16 bases between the two germline ends. This CDR3 is built from 15 residues. The DNA for the CDR3 is TGTGCCAGCAGCTTCCTACAGGGAAATGATGAGACCCAGTACTTC. Translated: CASSFLQGNDETQYF.

V and J are TRBV19 and TRBJ2-3, with D perhaps matching TRBD1 or TRBD2 (5 bases each). CDR3 length: 16 amino acids. In germline, CDR1 is LNHDA, CDR2 SQIVND (reference sequence). Trimming left V 1 base short and J 2 bases short, with 13 bases between. CDR3 in DNA: TGTGCCAGTAGTATAGGTGGGGGATATTACACAGATACGCAGTATTTT. Translated: CASSIGGGYYTDTQYF.

At least ten counts were recorded for this clonotype. This chain connects TRBV7-6 to TRBJ2-7; tentative D call: TRBD2 (5 bases). V was cut by 4 bases and J by 5 bases, with 12 bases left in between. The germline V gene has CDR1 SGHVS and CDR2 FNYEAQ. The CDR3 loop spans 13 amino acids. CDR3 protein: CASSYDPGNEQYF. The CDR3 bases are TGTGCCAGCAGCTACGACCCGGGGAACGAGCAGTACTTC. Full variable domain (remainder filled in from reference TRBV7-6 and TRBJ2-7): GAGVSQSPRYKVTKRGQDVALRCDPISGHVSLYWYRQALGQGPEFLTYFNYEAQQDKSGLPNDRFSAERPEGSISTLTIQRTEQRDSAMYRCASSYDPGNEQYFGPGTRLTVT.

There are a few counts of this clonotype. The chain is built from TRBV5-4 and TRBJ2-5; D call uncertain. In germline, CDR1 is SGHNT, CDR2 YYREEE (reference sequence). The CDR3 is made up of 15 amino acids. Trimming removed 4 bases from V and 1 base from J, with 14 bases in between. The CDR3 sequence: CASSPESGGQETQYF. The CDR3 nucleotides are TGTGCCAGCAGCCCTGAGTCGGGCGGCCAAGAGACCCAGTACTTC.

The chain is built from TRBV2 and TRBJ1-2; no definite D call. Per germline, CDR1 SNHLY and CDR2 FYNNEI. V lost 6 bases and J 2 bases, leaving 19 bases between the germline ends. This CDR3 comprises 16 residues. Here the CDR3 DNA reads TGTGCCAGCAGCCCGGAGGCAGGCGTCGACAACTATGGCTACACCTTC. This codes for CASSPEAGVDNYGYTF.

A word on this clonotype: A much larger clone is a single base away; this may be a read error. The J gene is TRBJ2-7, the V gene TRBV5-1; D may be TRBD1 (6 bases). CDR3 length equals 15 residues. CDR1 is SGHRS and CDR2 is YFSETQ in the germline V gene. The CDR3: CDSSLAPAGAGEQYF. The CDR3 DNA is TGCGACAGCAGCTTGGCCCCGGCAGGGGCTGGCGAGCAGTACTTC.

This clonotype was counted many times. The rearrangement links TRBV6-5 to TRBJ2-7; the D call may be TRBD1 or TRBD2 (5 bases each). Germline V gives CDR1 MNHEY, CDR2 SVGAGI. V was pared by 6 bases and J by 7 bases, with 16 bases between. This CDR3 comprises 13 residues. The CDR3 nucleotides are TGTGCCAGCAGCCCTGGGACGTCGGTAGAGCAGTACTTC. Translating gives CASSPGTSVEQYF.

Comments on this clonotype: One base away lies a much larger clone, so this may be a sequencing read error. V and J are TRBV20-1 and TRBJ2-3; D possibly corresponds to TRBD2 (5 bases). Germline V gene data show CDR1 as DFQATT and CDR2 as SNEGSKA (reference sequence). V lost 1 base and J lost 4, with 15 bases in between. The length of the CDR3 is 15 residues. CDR3 nucleotides: TGCAGTGCTAGAGGTTTATGGTCTAGCCCAGATACGCAGTATTTT. Translation gives CSARGLWSSPDTQYF.

This clonotype has more than one count but fewer than ten. The CDR3 does not close with the conserved phenylalanine or tryptophan, likely indicating a read error. The chain links TRBV19 to TRBJ1-5, with TRBD1 as a possible D gene (6 bases). Trimming cost V 3 bases and J 0 bases, with 12 bases left between them. The germline gives CDR1 LNHDA, CDR2 SQIVND (reference sequence). The CDR3 has 16 residues. CDR3 DNA: TGTGCCAGTAGTATTTTCGGGGGCCGTAGCAATCAGCCCCAGCATATT. Translated, it gives CASSIFGGRSNQPQHI.

There are many counts of this clonotype. The chain carries TRBV5-4 and TRBJ1-1; TRBD1 agrees at 9 bases. The CDR3 has 14 residues. In germline, CDR1 is SGHNT, CDR2 YYREEE (reference sequence). Trimming took 2 bases from V and 4 from J; bases not matched to a gene: 3. The CDR3 spells CASSLQGAPTEAFF. The CDR3, as DNA: TGTGCCAGCAGCTTACAGGGGGCGCCCACTGAAGCTTTCTTT.

The rearrangement links TRBV12-3 or TRBV12-4 to TRBJ2-3, with a weak D call TRBD2 (7 bases). There are 15 residues in the CDR3. Trimming took off 7 bases at V and 6 bases at J, with 20 bases between the two ends. CDR3 in amino acids: CASTSGWGGLDTQYF. The CDR3 DNA is TGTGCCAGCACCTCGGGATGGGGGGGGCTGGATACGCAGTATTTT.

Concerning this clonotype itself: A much larger clone differs by one base, so this may be a read error. CDR3 region: CASSYPLDRAGANILTF. The CDR3 bases are TGTGCCAGCAGTTACCCACTTGACAGGGCAGGGGCCAACATCCTGACTTTC. The chain links TRBV6-2 or TRBV6-3 to TRBJ2-6; 7 positions agree with TRBD1. CDR3 length equals 17 residues. Germline V gene sequence: CDR1 MNHEY, CDR2 SVGEGT.

This clonotype was seen at least ten times. The rearrangement links TRBV7-9 to TRBJ2-7, with D possibly TRBD1 on 6 matching bases. The CDR3 consists of 16 residues. Germline CDR1 reads SEHNR; CDR2 reads FQNEAQ (reference sequence). V lost 4 bases, J lost 6 bases, and 22 bases lay in between. CDR3 sequence: CASSSTIQGRAGEQYF. The CDR3 bases are TGTGCCAGCAGCTCGACCATACAGGGTAGGGCAGGCGAGCAGTACTTC.

The V gene is TRBV4-3, the J gene TRBJ2-1; possibly TRBD2 for D (6 bases). The germline V and J ends were trimmed by 0 bases and 4 bases, with 19 bases remaining between them. CDR1 and CDR2 (germline): LGHNA, YSLEER. CDR3 length: 18 amino acids. The CDR3: CASSQDIGGLTLYNEQFF. CDR3 nucleotide sequence: TGCGCCAGCAGCCAAGATATCGGGGGACTTACTCTATACAATGAGCAGTTCTTC.

The V and J genes are TRBV11-2 and TRBJ2-1; 13 nucleotides agree with TRBD2. Per the germline V gene, CDR1 is SGHAT and CDR2 is FQNNGV. The CDR3 has 16 amino acids. The J segment lost 8 bases and the V segment lost 3 bases, leaving 7 bases of the junction unmatched. The CDR3 sequence: CASSFGLAGEVHEQFF. The CDR3 DNA is TGTGCCAGCAGCTTCGGACTAGCGGGAGAGGTCCATGAGCAGTTCTTC.

In this sample, this clonotype turned up a few times. The V and J genes are TRBV28 and TRBJ2-7, with 12 bases identical to TRBD2. The V gene's germline CDR1 is MDHEN and CDR2 SYDVKM. This CDR3 is built from 18 residues. V was clipped by 4 bases and J by 4 bases; unmatched bases: 14. This CDR3 reads CASSSPGLAGNSPYEQYF. CDR3 nucleotide sequence: TGTGCCAGCAGTTCTCCCGGACTAGCGGGAAACTCCCCGTACGAGCAGTACTTC.

This clonotype has a handful of counts. The CDR3 coding sequence is TGTGCCAGCAGCCAGACCCTCGAGCGGGGATTACCCTACGAGCAGTACTTC. This translates into CASSQTLERGLPYEQYF. The chain is built from TRBV7-9 and TRBJ2-7; TRBD2 matches 7 bases. Germline assignment: CDR1 SEHNR and CDR2 FQNEAQ (reference sequence). Losses at the gene ends were 5 bases for V and 2 bases for J; bases not matched to a gene: 15. CDR3 length: 17 amino acids.

Notes on this clonotype: A read error may be the cause here, since a much bigger clone is one base away. The chain employs TRBV25-1 and TRBJ2-5; D remains unclear. CDR3 length: 13 residues. Trimming removed 3 bases at V and 1 base at J, with 6 bases between. The germline CDR1 and CDR2 sequences are MGHDK and SYGVNS. In nucleotides, the CDR3 is TGTGCCAGCAGTGATCCGGCCCAAGAGACCCAGTACTTC. Encoded protein: CASSDPAQETQYF.

The table lists this clonotype with a few counts. A single base separates this from a much larger clone, so it may be a read error. The genes are TRBV13 and TRBJ1-5; D not resolved. CDR1 is PRHDT and CDR2 is FYEKMQ in the germline V gene (reference sequence). The length of the CDR3 is 14 residues. Trimming shortened V by 0 bases and J by 2 bases, and 5 bases separated the two germline ends. The CDR3 protein is CASSLGHGNQPQHF. CDR3 DNA sequence: TGTGCCAGCAGCTTAGGACATGGCAATCAGCCCCAGCATTTT.

This clonotype was seen a handful of times. The chain recombines TRBV5-6 with TRBJ2-7, with 15 nucleotides matching TRBD2. This CDR3 is 15 amino acids long. With 4 bases clipped from V and 5 bases from J, the junction kept 4 bases outside the gene matches. Germline lookup yields CDR1 SGHDT and CDR2 YYEEEE. The CDR3: CASSGGLAGGDEQYF. The CDR3 DNA reads as TGTGCCAGCAGCGGGGGACTAGCGGGAGGAGACGAGCAGTACTTC.

The chain combines TRBV7-6 with TRBJ2-7; D is tentatively TRBD1 or TRBD2 (5 bases each). Trimming shortened V by 2 bases and J by 7 bases, and 9 bases separated the two germline ends. Germline lookup yields CDR1 SGHVS and CDR2 FNYEAQ. The CDR3 spans 12 residues. The CDR3 DNA reads as TGTGCCAGCAGCTTACCCGAGGGGGAGCAGTACTTC. Translated, it gives CASSLPEGEQYF.

This clonotype turned up a few times. The chain joins TRBV9 to TRBJ2-3; 7 bases agree with TRBD1. V shed 3 bases and J 2 bases; nucleotides not matched to a gene: 6. The CDR3 consists of 15 residues. Germline V gives CDR1 SGDLS, CDR2 YYNGEE. The CDR3 nucleotides are TGTGCCAGCAGCGGTACAGGGGCCCTCACAGATACGCAGTATTTT. Residues: CASSGTGALTDTQYF.

This clonotype was seen a handful of times. This chain links TRBV6-2 or TRBV6-3 with TRBJ1-1; D is uncertain. Deletions cut 2 bases from V and 1 base from J, with 8 bases between. In germline, CDR1 is MNHEY, CDR2 SVGEGT. The CDR3 loop spans 14 amino acids. CDR3 DNA: TGTGCCAGCAGTTACGGGAGTTGGAACACTGAAGCTTTCTTT. This codes for CASSYGSWNTEAFF.

Points on this clonotype: A much more abundant neighbour one base away suggests this may be a read error. V usage is TRBV18 and J usage is TRBJ1-1; the match to TRBD1 covers 7 bases. V lost 0 bases to trimming and J lost 3 bases; unmatched junction nucleotides: 7. The CDR3 runs 16 residues. Germline V gene sequence: CDR1 KGHSH, CDR2 LQKENI. The CDR3 protein is CASSPPSTGKDTEAFF. The DNA of the CDR3 is TGTGCCAGCTCACCACCCTCGACAGGGAAGGACACTGAAGCTTTCTTT.

A word on this clonotype: This clone may be a read error of a much larger clone one base away. The chain links TRBV19 to TRBJ2-3, with TRBD2 identical over 7 bases. The germline V gene encodes CDR1 LNHDA and CDR2 SQIVND (reference sequence). CDR3 length: 16 residues. The CDR3 here is CASTPFGGGSTVTQYF. The CDR3 nucleotides are TGTGCCAGTACCCCTTTCGGCGGGGGAAGCACAGTTACGCAGTATTTT.

The genes are TRBV20-1 and TRBJ2-5, with 14 bases lining up with TRBD2. V lost 0 bases, J lost 4 bases, and 1 base stayed unmatched. Germline assignment: CDR1 DFQATT and CDR2 SNEGSKA (reference sequence). The CDR3 extends over 15 amino acids. CDR3 sequence: CSARDGTSGRETQYF. The CDR3 bases are TGCAGTGCTAGAGATGGGACTAGCGGGAGAGAGACCCAGTACTTC.

About this clonotype itself: Being one base from a much bigger clone, this may be a read error. The CDR3 spells CVSSPVGATTDTQNF. Written as DNA, the CDR3 is TGTGTCTCCTCTCCGGTTGGGGCTACCACAGATACGCAGAATTTT. V and J are TRBV27 and TRBJ2-3; D possibly corresponds to TRBD1 (5 bases). This CDR3 has 15 amino acids. Germline V gene lookup returns CDR1 MNHEY and CDR2 SMNVEV (reference sequence).